This T cell receptor (beta chain) was captured in a study of blood T cell repertoires in COVID-19. Background on the study: COVID-19 samples, acute and convalescent, were from the United States, Italy and Spain. From T cells, B-cell-depleted T cells, or PBMCs came the material, which was cDNA or gDNA.

The CDR3 covers 15 residues. Germline values: CDR1 SGHDT, CDR2 YYEEEE. The germline V and J ends were trimmed by 4 bases and 1 base, with 14 bases remaining between them. Under the authors' procedure: Reference gene primer amplification yielded estimated nucleated cell counts. Here immunoSEQ multiplex PCR was the method, and the copy in TCRdb shows in-frame clones only, minus some. V, J and clone size derive from that table, while D and trimming were established from the DNA sequence. The repertoire consists of some 69,000 clones, with roughly nine tenths occurring once and the leading ten covering over 1%.

What was sequenced was peripheral blood. This chain connects TRBV5-6 to TRBJ2-5; D may be TRBD1 (6 bases). This clonotype was obtained from a man aged 55 to 69 with acute or convalescent COVID-19. CDR3 sequence reads: CASSRRGLGQETQYF. CDR3 sequence (DNA): TGTGCCAGCAGCCGCAGGGGCTTGGGCCAAGAGACCCAGTACTTC.